Below, 23 T cell receptor beta chains from the same sample are listed, as sequenced in a study of T-cell reconstitution after alpha-beta-depleted transplantation in children. As it was prepared, the TCRbeta library received unique molecular identifiers. TCRdb used MiXCR to reprocess the PCR reads, holding one entry per CDR3 protein. The sample records about 980,000 distinct CDR3 sequences, roughly 29% being singletons. The sample consisted of PBMCs, mostly from graft donor cells, taken 360 days after TCRalphabeta/CD19-depleted stem cell transplant. Receptor source: a boy less than two years old who had a stem cell transplant for SCID, so the T cells may come from the graft donor.

The chain is built from TRBV5-1 and TRBJ2-1; 15 nucleotides agree with TRBD2. Per germline, CDR1 SGHRS and CDR2 YFSETQ. The CDR3 runs 18 residues. With 0 bases clipped from V and 4 bases from J, the junction kept 5 bases outside the gene matches. CDR3 nucleotide sequence: TGCGCCAGCAGCTTGGACCCGGGACTAGCGGGGGGTTACAATGAGCAGTTCTTC. Translating gives CASSLDPGLAGGYNEQFF.

The chain recombines TRBV28 with TRBJ2-7; D may be TRBD2 (6 bases). Germline lookup yields CDR1 MDHEN and CDR2 SYDVKM. V was shortened by 1 base and J by 3 bases, with 16 bases between the two germline ends. The CDR3 is made up of 16 amino acids. The CDR3 nucleotides are TGTGCCAGCAGTTTATTGGTGTGGAGGGGACGCTACGAGCAGTACTTC. Its protein is CASSLLVWRGRYEQYF.

There are a few counts of this clonotype. The rearrangement joins TRBV3-1 to TRBJ2-3; 11 positions agree with TRBD2. Germline assignment: CDR1 LGHDT and CDR2 YNNKEL (reference sequence). The CDR3 is 17 residues long. V was clipped by 0 bases and J by 4 bases; unmatched bases: 6. The CDR3 bases are TGTGCCAGCAGCCAAGATATCAGGACTAGCGGGTCAGATACGCAGTATTTT. It yields the protein CASSQDIRTSGSDTQYF.

This chain uses TRBV5-1 with TRBJ2-5; no reliable D call. Deletions cut 0 bases from V and 5 bases from J, with 8 bases between. Germline V CDR1 and CDR2: SGHRS, YFSETQ. CDR3 length: 13 amino acids. The chain's CDR3 is CASSLVPPETQYF. The DNA of the CDR3 is TGCGCCAGCAGCTTGGTTCCGCCGGAGACCCAGTACTTC.

The V and J genes are TRBV4-2 and TRBJ1-5; 7 bases fit TRBD1. Losses at the gene ends were 4 bases for V and 9 bases for J; bases not matched to a gene: 6. The germline V gene encodes CDR1 LGHNA and CDR2 YNFKEQ. This CDR3 contains 13 residues. CDR3: CASSPDRPAPQHF. In nucleotides, the CDR3 is TGTGCCAGCAGCCCGGACAGGCCCGCGCCCCAGCATTTT.

This clonotype was counted at least ten times. This chain uses TRBV4-1 with TRBJ2-1, with 12 bases that match TRBD2. V lost 1 base and J lost 2; bases outside the gene matches: 9. This CDR3 is built from 19 residues. Germline lookup yields CDR1 MGHRA and CDR2 YSYEKL. The CDR3 protein is CASSQAQTSSGGAYNEQFF. The CDR3 nucleotides read TGCGCCAGCAGCCAAGCCCAAACCTCTAGCGGGGGGGCCTACAATGAGCAGTTCTTC.

V is TRBV27 and J is TRBJ1-1, with D possibly being TRBD1 (5 bases). V was shortened by 3 bases and J by 0 bases, with 11 bases between the two germline ends. The V gene's germline CDR1 is MNHEY and CDR2 SMNVEV (reference sequence). CDR3 length equals 15 residues. This CDR3 reads CASSFSKGVNTEAFF. The CDR3 bases are TGTGCCAGCAGTTTTTCTAAAGGGGTGAACACTGAAGCTTTCTTT.

This clonotype was counted a few times. The chain recombines TRBV7-3 with TRBJ2-3; 11 bases agree with TRBD2. This CDR3 contains 17 residues. With 1 base clipped from V and 3 bases from J, the junction kept 6 bases outside the gene matches. Germline lookup yields CDR1 SGHTA and CDR2 FQGTGA. CDR3 protein: CASSLRPLAGGTDTQYF. The CDR3 region has the DNA TGTGCCAGCAGCTTAAGACCGCTAGCGGGGGGAACAGATACGCAGTATTTT.

This chain connects TRBV14 to TRBJ2-5; D is possibly TRBD1 (6 bases). The V end was cut by 1 base, the J end by 2 bases, with 14 bases between. Per the germline V gene, CDR1 is SGHDN and CDR2 is FVKESK. This CDR3 has 16 residues. Here the CDR3 DNA reads TGTGCCAGCAGCCAAGGAGGTGCCGGACAGCAAGAGACCCAGTACTTC. Translation gives CASSQGGAGQQETQYF.

In its sample, this clonotype was seen a few times. The V call is TRBV4-2, the J call TRBJ2-2; no definite D call. The CDR3 spans 17 residues. Germline CDR1 and CDR2: LGHNA and YNFKEQ. V was cut by 0 bases and J by 0 bases, with 11 bases left in between. CDR3 sequence reads: CASSQDLADANTGELFF. Here the CDR3 DNA reads TGTGCCAGCAGCCAAGATCTGGCGGACGCGAACACCGGGGAGCTGTTTTTT.

This clonotype has only a few counts. The J gene is TRBJ2-5, the V gene TRBV14; D may be TRBD1 (5 bases). Germline V gene lookup returns CDR1 SGHDN and CDR2 FVKESK. The CDR3 contains 15 residues. The V and J ends lost 4 bases and 1 base respectively, with 13 bases between them. In DNA, the CDR3 is TGTGCCAGCAGCCGTTTGAAGACAGCCCAAGAGACCCAGTACTTC. The encoded protein is CASSRLKTAQETQYF.

The rearrangement links TRBV15 to TRBJ1-4; D might be TRBD1 (5 bases). V lost 0 bases to trimming and J lost 5 bases, with 13 bases between them. This CDR3 comprises 16 residues. Germline V gene lookup returns CDR1 LNHNV and CDR2 YYDKDF (reference sequence). As DNA, the CDR3 is TGTGCCACCAGCAGAGATCTCTTGGGGGAGAATGAAAAACTGTTTTTT. The encoded protein is CATSRDLLGENEKLFF. The entire variable domain, with the rest obtained from reference TRBV15 and TRBJ1-4, is as follows: DAMVIQNPRYQVTQFGKPVTLSCSQTLNHNVMYWYQQKSSQAPKLLFHYYDKDFNNEADTPDNFQSRRPNTSFCFLDIRSPGLGDTAMYLCATSRDLLGENEKLFFGSGTQLSVL.

This clonotype was observed a handful of times. The chain is built from TRBV4-1 and TRBJ2-4, with TRBD1 as a possible D gene (5 bases). From germline, CDR1 is MGHRA and CDR2 YSYEKL. V was clipped by 5 bases and J by 2 bases, with 16 bases between them. The CDR3 consists of 16 residues. Here the CDR3 DNA reads TGCGCCAGCAGCTCTCTAGGGGTCAAGTCCAAAAACATTCAGTACTTC. This gives the protein CASSSLGVKSKNIQYF.

The chain couples TRBV7-8 to TRBJ1-2; D may be TRBD1 (5 bases). The CDR3 loop spans 15 amino acids. The germline V and J ends were trimmed by 4 bases and 6 bases, with 18 bases remaining between them. Germline V gives CDR1 SGHVS, CDR2 FQNEAQ. The chain's CDR3 is CASSSGPGRRDGYTF. The CDR3 region has the DNA TGTGCCAGCAGCTCGGGGCCAGGGAGAAGAGATGGCTACACCTTC.

The gene calls are TRBV12-3 or TRBV12-4 and TRBJ2-7, with D possibly matching TRBD1 (6 bases). The V end was cut by 8 bases, the J end by 6 bases, with 23 bases between. The CDR3 consists of 15 residues. CDR3 DNA: TGTGCCAGCGGCCCTGGGATCGGACAGAGCATCGAGCAGTACTTC. It specifies CASGPGIGQSIEQYF.

Only a few counts were recorded for this clonotype. The V and J genes are TRBV7-2 and TRBJ1-6; a weak D match, TRBD1 (5 bases). The V end lost 2 bases, the J end lost 7 bases, and 9 bases lay between the germline ends. The germline CDR1 and CDR2 sequences are SGHTA and FQGNSA. The CDR3 is 14 amino acids. The CDR3 loop reads CASSLRGANSPLHF. Written as DNA, the CDR3 is TGTGCCAGCAGCTTAAGGGGTGCGAATTCACCCCTCCACTTT.

In this sample, this clonotype turned up a few times. This sequence joins TRBV28 and TRBJ2-7; no clear D. V was trimmed by 7 bases and J by 4 bases, leaving 20 bases between them. Germline CDR1 and CDR2: MDHEN and SYDVKM. This CDR3 contains 15 residues. CDR3 amino acids: CASTPLFGGPYEQYF. CDR3 in DNA: TGTGCCAGCACTCCCCTGTTCGGTGGACCTTACGAGCAGTACTTC. Full variable domain (missing parts from reference TRBV28 and TRBJ2-7): DVKVTQSSRYLVKRTGEKVFLECVQDMDHENMFWYRQDPGLGLRLIYFSYDVKMKEKGDIPEGYSVSREKKERFSLILESASTNQTSMYLCASTPLFGGPYEQYFGPGTRLTVT.

The gene calls are TRBV20-1 and TRBJ2-1, with TRBD2 matching over 7 bases. The germline V gene encodes CDR1 DFQATT and CDR2 SNEGSKA (reference sequence). The CDR3 length is 15 residues. V shed 4 bases and J 7 bases; nucleotides not matched to a gene: 13. CDR3 residues: CSAMLRGKVWNEQFF. The CDR3 DNA is TGCAGTGCTATGCTGCGGGGGAAAGTTTGGAATGAGCAGTTCTTC.

The chain joins TRBV4-3 to TRBJ1-5; no firm D call. Germline V gene sequence: CDR1 LGHNA, CDR2 YSLEER. CDR3 length equals 16 residues. Trimming stripped 4 bases from V and 2 bases from J, with 15 bases between. CDR3: CASSPEAGFGNQPQHF. The CDR3 bases are TGCGCCAGCAGCCCCGAGGCCGGGTTCGGCAATCAGCCCCAGCATTTT.

This sequence joins TRBV3-1 and TRBJ2-2; maybe TRBD2 (6 bases). This CDR3 spans 16 amino acids. Germline values: CDR1 LGHDT, CDR2 YNNKEL (reference sequence). V lost 0 bases and J 3 bases, leaving 11 bases between the germline ends. CDR3 protein: CASSQEPGGYTGELFF. In nucleotides, the CDR3 is TGTGCCAGCAGCCAAGAACCCGGGGGATACACCGGGGAGCTGTTTTTT.

The genes are TRBV5-1 and TRBJ2-1, with 12 bases identical to TRBD2. The CDR3 length is 14 residues. J gave up 8 bases and V 4 bases, and 4 bases lay outside the gene matches. Germline assignment: CDR1 SGHRS and CDR2 YFSETQ. The CDR3, as DNA: TGCGCCAGCAGCCCACTAGCGGGAGGCGATGAGCAGTTCTTC. It yields the protein CASSPLAGGDEQFF.

This clonotype appeared a few times. The rearrangement links TRBV20-1 to TRBJ2-7, with 8 bases identical to TRBD1. The germline gives CDR1 DFQATT, CDR2 SNEGSKA (reference sequence). V dropped 1 base and J dropped 7; count of bases not matched to a gene: 12. CDR3 size: 15 residues. This CDR3 reads CSARASRGQGREQYF. The CDR3 nucleotides read TGCAGTGCTAGAGCCTCCAGGGGGCAGGGACGGGAGCAGTACTTC.

The chain links TRBV3-1 to TRBJ2-7, with 9 bases matching TRBD1. Germline V gene lookup returns CDR1 LGHDT and CDR2 YNNKEL (reference sequence). The J segment lost 6 bases and the V segment lost 1 base, leaving 4 bases of the junction unmatched. This CDR3 is 14 amino acids long. This CDR3 is CASSQADRGAEQYF. The CDR3 DNA follows: TGTGCCAGCAGCCAAGCGGACAGGGGTGCCGAGCAGTACTTC.